These 10 T cell receptor beta chains originate from one sample sequenced in a study of cytomegalovirus exposure and HLA in healthy donors. PCR used 60 Vbeta primers and 13 Jbeta primers. Data came from immunoSEQ multiplex PCR; TCRdb stores just in-frame clones and leaves some out. The sample shows 150,000 or so clones, 74% of them seen only once. Sample: PBMCs. The receptors stem from a man younger than 30 in good health and CMV-seropositive.

The chain links TRBV6-6 to TRBJ2-5; D perhaps matches TRBD1 (5 bases). V was shortened by 2 bases and J by 0 bases, with 10 bases between the two germline ends. Germline assignment: CDR1 MNHNY and CDR2 SVGAGI (reference sequence). The CDR3 contains 15 residues. For the CDR3, the DNA is TGTGCCAGCAGTTACGGCAGGGCCGACCAAGAGACCCAGTACTTC. Its protein product is CASSYGRADQETQYF.

The genes are TRBV6-6 and TRBJ2-7; 9 bases map to TRBD1. The junction had 9 bases not matched to a gene; V was cut back by 4 bases and J by 2 bases. Per the germline V gene, CDR1 is MNHNY and CDR2 is SVGAGI (reference sequence). CDR3 length: 16 residues. In nucleotides, the CDR3 is TGTGCCAGCAGTTCAGCCGGGACAGGGAACCCCTACGAGCAGTACTTC. Residues: CASSSAGTGNPYEQYF.

The chain is built from TRBV6-1 and TRBJ1-5; no firm D call. Looked up from germline, CDR1 is MNHNS and CDR2 is SASEGT. The CDR3 is 13 amino acids. V was cut by 6 bases and J by 0 bases, with 6 bases left in between. DNA of the CDR3: TGTGCCAGCAGACAGTCTAGCAATCAGCCCCAGCATTTT. This gives the protein CASRQSSNQPQHF.

Remarks on this clone: Relative to the germline gene, one junction end is altered; a read error may explain this. This CDR3 is also generated by other DNA sequences in the sample. The chain has TRBV13 and TRBJ1-2; D not certain. There are 11 residues in the CDR3. Germline CDR1 is PRHDT and CDR2 is FYEKMQ (reference sequence). Here the CDR3 DNA reads TGCGCCAGCTCGGGTGGCTATGGCTACACCTTC. It is translated as CASSGGYGYTF.

V is TRBV28 and J is TRBJ2-3; D is ambiguous. Germline CDR1 and CDR2: MDHEN and SYDVKM. Trimming pared 5 bases from V and 2 bases from J, leaving 14 bases between. The CDR3 consists of 15 residues. CDR3 in amino acids: CASSARQGTTDTQYF. CDR3 DNA: TGTGCCAGCAGTGCTCGACAAGGCACCACAGATACGCAGTATTTT.

Details on this clone: One end of the junction fails to match germline, which may point to a read error. The CDR3 DNA reads TGTGCCAGCGGCGTAGATTTTTCACCGAGCTCTGGAAACACCATATATTTT. It yields the protein CASGVDFSPSSGNTIYF. This sequence joins TRBV9 and TRBJ1-3, with D unclear. Per germline, CDR1 SGDLS and CDR2 YYNGEE. The length of the CDR3 is 17 residues.

This chain uses TRBV28 with TRBJ1-1, with no clear D. Trimming stripped 1 base from V and 6 bases from J, with 18 bases between. The germline gives CDR1 MDHEN, CDR2 SYDVKM. This CDR3 has 16 residues. The CDR3 nucleotides are TGTGCCAGCAGTTTATTGGAGGGTATAGGCCCGCCTGAAGCTTTCTTT. It codes for CASSLLEGIGPPEAFF. Full variable domain (rest looked up from reference TRBV28 and TRBJ1-1): DVKVTQSSRYLVKRTGEKVFLECVQDMDHENMFWYRQDPGLGLRLIYFSYDVKMKEKGDIPEGYSVSREKKERFSLILESASTNQTSMYLCASSLLEGIGPPEAFFGQGTRLTVV.

The V call is TRBV7-9, the J call TRBJ1-2; TRBD1 is a possible D gene (6 bases). The ends were cut back, 0 bases at V and 3 bases at J, with 14 bases in the middle. CDR3 length: 16 amino acids. Germline V gene lookup returns CDR1 SEHNR and CDR2 FQNEAQ (reference sequence). The CDR3 bases are TGTGCCAGCAGCTTAGCGACAGGCAACAGGGACTATGGCTACACCTTC. This translates into CASSLATGNRDYGYTF.

The gene calls are TRBV19 and TRBJ1-6; TRBD1 matches at 8 bases. CDR1 and CDR2 (germline): LNHDA, SQIVND (reference sequence). J lost 10 bases, V lost 5 bases, and 10 bases had no gene match. There are 15 residues in the CDR3. CDR3 DNA: TGTGCCAGTAGTGCGAGACAGGGGATCAGCTCACCCCTCCACTTT. It specifies CASSARQGISSPLHF.

CDR3: CASSLSGSGTDTQYF. Here the CDR3 DNA reads TGTGCCAGCAGCTTAAGCGGGAGTGGCACAGATACGCAGTATTTT. The genes are TRBV6-4 and TRBJ2-3, with TRBD2 matching 8 bases. The CDR3 runs 15 residues. With V trimmed by 6 bases and J by 1 base, 6 bases remained unmatched. CDR1 and CDR2 (germline): MRHNA, SNTAGT.